A single sample gave rise to the 14 T cell receptor beta chains below, sequenced in a study of blood T cell repertoires in COVID-19. Produced via immunoSEQ multiplex PCR; TCRdb's table is partial and in-frame only. The sample lists a few hundred thousand clones, more than 75% occurring once. The sample consisted of PBMCs or T cells enriched from blood (not recorded which). The receptors shown here come from a woman younger than 35 who had recovered from COVID-19.

The genes are TRBV4-2 and TRBJ1-2, with a weak D call TRBD1 (6 bases). V was shortened by 0 bases and J by 6 bases, with 11 bases between the two germline ends. Germline CDR1 and CDR2: LGHNA and YNFKEQ. The CDR3 is made up of 14 amino acids. The CDR3 bases are TGTGCCAGCAGCCAAGAGGGGGGGGCCAATGGCTACACCTTC. Its translation is CASSQEGGANGYTF.

Only a few counts were recorded for this clone. J is TRBJ1-2 and V is TRBV28, with TRBD1 matching 7 bases. The germline gives CDR1 MDHEN, CDR2 SYDVKM. The CDR3 consists of 16 residues. V dropped 5 bases and J dropped 5; count of bases not matched to a gene: 14. The CDR3 loop reads CASSPDREVTQYGYTF. Here the CDR3 DNA reads TGTGCCAGCAGTCCTGACAGGGAGGTCACCCAGTATGGCTACACCTTC.

The V and J genes are TRBV5-8 and TRBJ2-7; 12 bases line up with TRBD1. J lost 6 bases, V lost 0 bases, and 4 bases had no gene match. Germline V lookup: CDR1 SGHTS, CDR2 YDEGEE. The CDR3 is made up of 15 amino acids. The CDR3 DNA is TGTGCCAGCAGCTTGGGGGGACAGGGGGCGAGCGAGCAGTACTTC. Amino acids: CASSLGGQGASEQYF.

This clone was seen a handful of times. The CDR3 protein is CASSRQRVYNEQFF. DNA for the CDR3: TGTGCCAGCAGCCGCCAGCGGGTTTACAATGAGCAGTTCTTC. The V call is TRBV3-1 (or the pseudogene TRBV3-2), the J call TRBJ2-1; weak D call: TRBD2 (6 bases). Germline lookup yields CDR1 LGHDT and CDR2 YNNKEL (reference sequence). This CDR3 spans 14 amino acids. V lost 4 bases and J 4 bases, leaving 11 bases between the germline ends.

This clone was detected a few times. V and J are TRBV12-3 or TRBV12-4 and TRBJ1-1; 7 positions match TRBD1. With V trimmed by 6 bases and J by 7 bases, 5 bases remained unmatched. The CDR3 contains 12 residues. CDR3 coding DNA: TGTGCCAGCAGAAGTCAGGGGGATGAAGCTTTCTTT. This translates into CASRSQGDEAFF.

The gene calls are TRBV27 and TRBJ1-5, with TRBD1 matching over 10 bases. The germline V gene encodes CDR1 MNHEY and CDR2 SMNVEV (reference sequence). The trim removed 2 bases at V and 7 bases at J, leaving 2 bases unmatched. This CDR3 has 14 amino acids. The CDR3 here is CASSLRQGAQPQHF. CDR3 DNA sequence: TGTGCCAGCAGTTTAAGACAGGGGGCCCAGCCCCAGCATTTT.

The V call is TRBV6-5, the J call TRBJ2-7; 9 bases are shared with TRBD1. This CDR3 has 13 residues. V trimming: 7 bases; J trimming: 6 bases; junction bases outside the gene matches: 7. Germline values: CDR1 MNHEY, CDR2 SVGAGI. CDR3 sequence reads: CASIRDRVGEQYF. The CDR3 DNA follows: TGTGCCAGCATACGGGACAGGGTGGGCGAGCAGTACTTC.

The chain uses TRBV18 and TRBJ1-1; 7 bases agree with TRBD1. Germline values: CDR1 KGHSH, CDR2 LQKENI. The V segment lost 3 bases and the J segment 6 bases; nucleotides outside the gene matches: 7. The CDR3 totals 14 residues. CDR3 in amino acids: CASSPRTGFAEAFF. The CDR3 DNA follows: TGTGCCAGCTCACCTAGGACAGGTTTCGCTGAAGCTTTCTTT. The full variable domain, in which reference TRBV18 and TRBJ1-1 provide the parts outside the CDR3, is NAGVMQNPRHLVRRRGQEARLRCSPMKGHSHVYWYRQLPEEGLKFMVYLQKENIIDESGMPKERFSAEFPKEGPSILRIQQVVRGDSAAYFCASSPRTGFAEAFFGQGTRLTVV.

The V call is TRBV9, the J call TRBJ1-3; TRBD1 agrees at 7 bases. V was pared by 4 bases and J by 4 bases, with 8 bases of the junction left unmatched. Germline values: CDR1 SGDLS, CDR2 YYNGEE. The length of the CDR3 is 15 residues. This chain's CDR3 is CASSTTGDAGNTIYF. The CDR3 bases are TGTGCCAGCAGCACCACAGGGGATGCGGGAAACACCATATATTTT.

V gene TRBV5-6 combines with J gene TRBJ1-3; no definite D call. CDR3 length: 13 residues. V was cut by 0 bases and J by 4 bases, with 5 bases left in between. CDR1 is SGHDT and CDR2 is YYEEEE in the germline V gene. CDR3 sequence: CASSLAIGNTIYF. Written as DNA, the CDR3 is TGTGCCAGCAGCTTGGCCATCGGAAACACCATATATTTT. The full variable domain, with the rest looked up from reference TRBV5-6 and TRBJ1-3, is DAGVTQSPTHLIKTRGQQVTLRCSPKSGHDTVSWYQQALGQGPQFIFQYYEEEERQRGNFPDRFSGHQFPNYSSELNVNALLLGDSALYLCASSLAIGNTIYFGEGSWLTVV.

This clone was observed a few times. The chain is built from TRBV6-5 and TRBJ2-7; D not certain. V lost 2 bases to trimming and J lost 2 bases, with 13 bases between them. This CDR3 spans 15 amino acids. The germline V gene has CDR1 MNHEY and CDR2 SVGAGI. In DNA form, the CDR3 reads TGTGCCAGCAGTTACGGCGGCGACGGTCCCTACGAGCAGTACTTC. Translating it yields CASSYGGDGPYEQYF.

This chain links TRBV5-1 with TRBJ1-3, with 7 bases that match TRBD1. This CDR3 spans 15 amino acids. CDR1 and CDR2 from the germline V gene are SGHRS and YFSETQ. Trimming took 2 bases from V and 4 from J; bases not matched to a gene: 6. CDR3 nucleotide sequence: TGCGCCAGCAGCTTCGACAGGGCGGACGGAAACACCATATATTTT. Its protein product is CASSFDRADGNTIYF.

The chain has TRBV5-4 and TRBJ2-1, with D possibly being TRBD1 (5 bases). CDR1 is SGHNT and CDR2 is YYREEE in the germline V gene (reference sequence). V was pared by 0 bases and J by 8 bases, with 18 bases between. The CDR3 sequence is 16 residues long. CDR3 nucleotides: TGTGCCAGCAGCTTGGGTACTCATAGGGGTCGGGATGAGCAGTTCTTC. Amino acids: CASSLGTHRGRDEQFF.

The rearrangement links TRBV19 to TRBJ2-4, with D perhaps TRBD1 (5 bases). The CDR3 has 16 amino acids. Germline V gene data show CDR1 as LNHDA and CDR2 as SQIVND (reference sequence). The ends were cut back, 6 bases at V and 0 bases at J, with 15 bases in the middle. Here the CDR3 DNA reads TGTGCCAGTAGCCTAGACAGCAGATTAGCCAAAAACATTCAGTACTTC. Amino acid sequence: CASSLDSRLAKNIQYF.